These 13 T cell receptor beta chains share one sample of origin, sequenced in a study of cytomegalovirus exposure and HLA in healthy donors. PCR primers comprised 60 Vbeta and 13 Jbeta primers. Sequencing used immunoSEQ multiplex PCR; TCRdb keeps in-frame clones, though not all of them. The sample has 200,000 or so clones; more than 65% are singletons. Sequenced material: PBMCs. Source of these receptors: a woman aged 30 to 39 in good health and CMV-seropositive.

This chain's CDR3 is CASISGLGNTIYF. The CDR3 nucleotides are TGTGCCAGCATCTCCGGTTTAGGAAACACCATATATTTT. The gene calls are TRBV2 and TRBJ1-3, with D hard to call. CDR1 is SNHLY and CDR2 is FYNNEI in the germline V gene. CDR3 length: 13 residues. Trimming pared 7 bases from V and 4 bases from J, leaving 11 bases between.

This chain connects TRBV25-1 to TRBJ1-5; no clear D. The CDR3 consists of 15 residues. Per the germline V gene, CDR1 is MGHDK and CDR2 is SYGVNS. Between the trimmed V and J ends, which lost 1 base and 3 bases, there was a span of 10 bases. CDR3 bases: TGTGCCAGCAGTGAATTATCCGGGTCCAATCAGCCCCAGCATTTT. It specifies CASSELSGSNQPQHF.

This CDR3 is CASSVLAGGNEQYF. CDR3 DNA sequence: TGTGCCAGTAGTGTCTTAGCGGGAGGCAACGAGCAGTACTTC. The V gene is TRBV19, the J gene TRBJ2-7; 10 bases match TRBD2. The CDR3 sequence is 14 residues long. Germline CDR1 LNHDA, CDR2 SQIVND (reference sequence). With V trimmed by 5 bases and J by 5 bases, 6 bases remained unmatched.

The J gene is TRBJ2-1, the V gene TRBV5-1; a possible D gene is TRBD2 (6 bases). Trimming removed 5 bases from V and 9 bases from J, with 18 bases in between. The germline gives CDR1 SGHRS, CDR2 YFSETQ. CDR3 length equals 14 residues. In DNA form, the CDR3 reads TGCGCCAGCAGAACCCTAGCGAAGTACGGTGAGCAGTTCTTC. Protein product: CASRTLAKYGEQFF.

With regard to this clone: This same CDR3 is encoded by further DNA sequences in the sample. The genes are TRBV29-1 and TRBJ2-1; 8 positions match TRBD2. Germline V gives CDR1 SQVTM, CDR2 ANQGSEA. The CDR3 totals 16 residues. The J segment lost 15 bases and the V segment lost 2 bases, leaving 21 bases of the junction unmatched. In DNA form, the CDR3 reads TGCAGCGTTGAACCCCTACCCTCGCGGGAGTCCGGGGGGGTGTTCTTC. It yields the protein CSVEPLPSRESGGVFF.

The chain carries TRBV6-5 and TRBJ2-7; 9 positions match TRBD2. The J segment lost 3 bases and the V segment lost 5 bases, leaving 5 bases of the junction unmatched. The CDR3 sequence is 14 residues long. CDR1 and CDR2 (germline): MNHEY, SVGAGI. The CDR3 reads CASSLSGSDYEQYF. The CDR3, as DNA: TGTGCCAGCAGTCTTAGCGGGAGTGACTACGAGCAGTACTTC.

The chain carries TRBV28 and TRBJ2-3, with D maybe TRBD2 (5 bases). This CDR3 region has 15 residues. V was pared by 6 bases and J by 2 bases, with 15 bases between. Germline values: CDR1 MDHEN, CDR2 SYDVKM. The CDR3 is CASSESPGYTDTQYF. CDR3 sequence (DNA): TGTGCCAGCAGCGAGAGTCCGGGGTACACAGATACGCAGTATTTT.

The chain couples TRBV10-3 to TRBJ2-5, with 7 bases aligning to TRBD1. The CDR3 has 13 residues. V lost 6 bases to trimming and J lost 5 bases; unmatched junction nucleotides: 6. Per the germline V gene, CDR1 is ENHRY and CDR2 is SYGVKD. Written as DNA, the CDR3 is TGTGCCATCAGCCTACAGGGGCAGGAGACCCAGTACTTC. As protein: CAISLQGQETQYF.

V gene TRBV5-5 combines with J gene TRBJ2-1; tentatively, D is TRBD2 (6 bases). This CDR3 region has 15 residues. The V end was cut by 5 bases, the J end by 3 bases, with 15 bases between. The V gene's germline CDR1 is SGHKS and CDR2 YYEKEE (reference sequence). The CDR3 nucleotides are TGTGCCAGCAGACCTCCGGGACTCCTCTACAATGAGCAGTTCTTC. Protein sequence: CASRPPGLLYNEQFF.

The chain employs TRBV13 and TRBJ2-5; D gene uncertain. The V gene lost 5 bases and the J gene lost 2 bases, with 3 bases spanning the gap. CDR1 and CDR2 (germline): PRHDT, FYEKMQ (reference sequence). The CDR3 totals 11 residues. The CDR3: CASSQQETQYF. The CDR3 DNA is TGTGCCAGCAGCCAGCAAGAGACCCAGTACTTC.

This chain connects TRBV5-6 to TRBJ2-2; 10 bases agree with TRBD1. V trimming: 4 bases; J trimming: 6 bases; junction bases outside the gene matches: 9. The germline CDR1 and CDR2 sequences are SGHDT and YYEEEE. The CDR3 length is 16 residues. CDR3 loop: CASSPQDRGMSGELFF. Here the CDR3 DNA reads TGTGCCAGCAGCCCCCAGGACAGGGGGATGTCCGGGGAGCTGTTTTTT.

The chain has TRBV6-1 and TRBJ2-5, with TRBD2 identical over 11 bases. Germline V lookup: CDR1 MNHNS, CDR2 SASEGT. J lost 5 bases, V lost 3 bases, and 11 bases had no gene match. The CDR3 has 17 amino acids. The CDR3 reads CASSEGTSGAGFETQYF. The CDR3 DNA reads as TGTGCCAGCAGTGAGGGGACTAGCGGAGCCGGTTTTGAGACCCAGTACTTC.

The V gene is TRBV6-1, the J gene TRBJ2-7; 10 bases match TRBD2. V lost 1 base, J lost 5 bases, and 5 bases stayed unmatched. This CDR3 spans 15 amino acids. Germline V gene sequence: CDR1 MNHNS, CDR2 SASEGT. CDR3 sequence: CASSEVASGRDEQYF. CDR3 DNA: TGTGCCAGCAGTGAAGTCGCTAGCGGGAGAGACGAGCAGTACTTC.